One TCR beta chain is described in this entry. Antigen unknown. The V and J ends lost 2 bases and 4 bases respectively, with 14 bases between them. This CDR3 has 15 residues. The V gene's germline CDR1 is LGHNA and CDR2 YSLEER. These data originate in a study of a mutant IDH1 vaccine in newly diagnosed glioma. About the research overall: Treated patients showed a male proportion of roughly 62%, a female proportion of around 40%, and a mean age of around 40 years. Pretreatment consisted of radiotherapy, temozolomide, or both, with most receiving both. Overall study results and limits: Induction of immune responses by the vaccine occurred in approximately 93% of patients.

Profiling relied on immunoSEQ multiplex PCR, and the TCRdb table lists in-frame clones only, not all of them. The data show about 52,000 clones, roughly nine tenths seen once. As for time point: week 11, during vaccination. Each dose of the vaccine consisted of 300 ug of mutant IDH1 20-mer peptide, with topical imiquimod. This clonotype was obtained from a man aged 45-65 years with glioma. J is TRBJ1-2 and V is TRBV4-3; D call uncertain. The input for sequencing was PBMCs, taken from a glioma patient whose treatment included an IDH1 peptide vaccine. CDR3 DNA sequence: TGCGCCAGCAGCCAAAACGCCGAACTATTCTATGGCTACACCTTC. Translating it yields CASSQNAELFYGYTF.